This TCR beta chain was found in a study of radiation and T cells in renal cell carcinoma. Study-wide context: Nephrectomy followed 15 Gy stereotactic body radiation by 4 weeks.

Stated time point: blood 2 weeks post-SBRT. The treatment was: 15 Gy SBRT to primary tumor, nephrectomy 4 weeks later. Blood was sampled at baseline, 2 weeks and 4 weeks after SBRT. Clear cell pathology was present in this patient's renal cell carcinoma. Here immunoSEQ multiplex PCR was the method, and the copy in TCRdb shows in-frame clones only, minus some. Of 65,000 to 80,000 clones in the sample, approximately 83% are singletons; the top ten hold approximately 22%. Concerning this clone: Its target is not known.

Findings of the study overall: Top tumor clonotypes rose in blood 2 weeks post-radiation, then contracted.

Here the sequenced sample was blood, taken from a patient whose treatment included radiotherapy and nephrectomy. The sequence was obtained from a woman between 50 and 59 years old with renal cell carcinoma.

This CDR3 is CASRSGLAGEETQYF. CDR3 DNA sequence: TGTGCCAGCAGATCGGGACTAGCGGGGGAAGAGACCCAGTACTTC. This rearrangement joins TRBV7-9 to TRBJ2-5; TRBD2 matches at 14 bases. CDR3 length: 15 residues. CDR1 is SEHNR, CDR2 FQNEAQ, per germline (reference sequence). J lost 3 bases, V lost 6 bases, and 3 bases had no gene match.